This record concerns one TCR beta chain sequence. Its matching antigen is unknown. This sample was included in a study of blood T cells in healthy people across ages. Findings and limits, study-wide: Expanded clonotype shifts may have been confounded, as the donors had an unknown CMV status.

A J-beta primer mix and a sample-barcoded 5' primer were used in a second PCR of about 6 to 12 cycles. TCRdb called the 5' RACE reads again in MiXCR, with one record for every CDR3 protein. The table records 1.5 million or so distinct CDR3 sequences, approximately 39% of them present only once. Germline CDR1 reads KGHDR; CDR2 reads SFDVKD. The length of the CDR3 is 15 residues. The V end was cut by 1 base, the J end by 9 bases, with 15 bases between. Sample: blood. The sequence was obtained from a woman aged 18-35 years in good health. The gene calls are TRBV24-1 and TRBJ2-1; the D gene could be TRBD1 or TRBD2 (5 bases each). CDR3 DNA: TGTGCCACCAGTGATTTCCGGGACGGACACAGTGAGCAGTTCTTC. The encoded protein is CATSDFRDGHSEQFF.